The T cell receptor beta chain under discussion was sequenced for a study of glioma-infiltrating T cells. General study findings and limits: Patients with low tissue-blood divergence carried a signature set of shared blood CDR3 motifs.

About this clonotype itself: Its cognate antigen is unknown.

Germline values: CDR1 LGHNT, CDR2 FRNRAP. The V gene end was trimmed by 1 base and the J gene end by 0 bases; junction bases not matched to a gene: 9. The CDR3 length is 19 residues. Amplification of TCR alpha and beta CDR3 regions from RNA used iRepertoire nested multiplex PCR. For one-step reverse transcription and amplification, 100-400 ng of tissue mRNA or PBMC total RNA was used. In TCRdb, the multiplex PCR reads were re-called with MiXCR into one record per CDR3 protein. Here the sample spans about 380,000 distinct CDR3 sequences, 41% being singletons. The TCR was taken from a human donor with low-grade glioma or glioblastoma, undergoing nonglioma brain surgery, or in good health (not recorded which). The sequenced sample consisted of glioma tissue, nonneoplastic brain tissue, or PBMCs (not recorded which). The chain combines TRBV12-5 with TRBJ1-3; TRBD1 agrees at 10 bases. CDR3 DNA: TGTGCTAGTGGTTTGGACCGGGACAGGGGTAAAAGCTCTGGAAACACCATATATTTT. Its translation: CASGLDRDRGKSSGNTIYF.